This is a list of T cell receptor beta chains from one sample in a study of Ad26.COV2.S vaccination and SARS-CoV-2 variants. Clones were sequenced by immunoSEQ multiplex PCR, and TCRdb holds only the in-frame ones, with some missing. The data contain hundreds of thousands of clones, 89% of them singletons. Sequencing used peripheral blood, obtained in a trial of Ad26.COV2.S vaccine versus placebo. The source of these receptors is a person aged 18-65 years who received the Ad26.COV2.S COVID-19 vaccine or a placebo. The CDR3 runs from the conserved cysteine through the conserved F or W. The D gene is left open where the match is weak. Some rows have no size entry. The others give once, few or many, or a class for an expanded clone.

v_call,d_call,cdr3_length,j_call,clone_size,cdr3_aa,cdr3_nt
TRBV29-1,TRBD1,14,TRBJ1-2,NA,CSVHGDSADYGYTF,TGCAGCGTTCACGGGGACAGCGCAGACTATGGCTACACCTTC
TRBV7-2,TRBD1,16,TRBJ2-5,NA,CASSLLVDRGEETQYF,TGTGCCAGCAGCTTATTAGTGGACAGGGGTGAAGAGACCCAGTACTTC
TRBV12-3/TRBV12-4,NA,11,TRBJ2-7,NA,CASSPGYEQYF,TGTGCCAGCAGTCCAGGATACGAGCAGTACTTC
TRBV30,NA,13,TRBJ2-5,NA,CAWSVTGGGTQYF,TGTGCCTGGAGTGTAACGGGTGGGGGGACCCAGTACTTC
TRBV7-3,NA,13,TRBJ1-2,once,CASSPDKNYGYTF,TGTGCCAGCAGCCCTGACAAGAACTATGGCTACACCTTC
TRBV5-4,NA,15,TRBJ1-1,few,CASSLLSYGYTEAFF,TGTGCCAGCAGCTTGTTGTCTTATGGATACACTGAAGCTTTCTTT
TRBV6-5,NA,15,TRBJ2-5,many,CASSYSTGLGETQYF,TGTGCCAGCAGTTATTCGACCGGGCTTGGGGAGACCCAGTACTTC
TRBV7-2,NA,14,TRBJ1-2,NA,CASSLGHSNYGYTF,TGTGCCAGCAGCTTAGGACATTCTAACTATGGCTACACCTTC
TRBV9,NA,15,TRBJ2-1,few,CASSVGIAGGSEQFF,TGTGCCAGCAGCGTAGGCATAGCCGGGGGAAGTGAGCAGTTCTTC
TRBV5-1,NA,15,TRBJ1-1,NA,CASSLEGPSSTEAFF,TGCGCCAGCAGCTTGGAAGGCCCGAGTAGCACTGAAGCTTTCTTT
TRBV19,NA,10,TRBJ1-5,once,CASTDQPQHF,TGTGCCAGTACGGATCAGCCCCAGCATTTT
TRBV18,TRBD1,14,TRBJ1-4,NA,CASSPTGVSEKLFF,TGTGCCAGCTCACCGACAGGGGTTTCTGAAAAACTGTTTTTT
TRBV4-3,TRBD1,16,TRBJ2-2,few,CASSPQGARVTGELFF,TGCGCCAGCAGCCCCCAGGGGGCTAGGGTCACCGGGGAGCTGTTTTTT
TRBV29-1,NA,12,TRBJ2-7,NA,CSVVGGPYEQYF,TGCAGCGTTGTCGGGGGCCCCTACGAGCAGTACTTC
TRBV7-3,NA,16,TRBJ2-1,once,CASSLTGSPMGNEQFF,TGTGCCAGCAGCTTAACGGGCAGTCCTATGGGGAATGAGCAGTTCTTC
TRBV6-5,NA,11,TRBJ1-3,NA,CASRSGNTIYF,TGTGCCAGCAGATCTGGAAACACCATATATTTT
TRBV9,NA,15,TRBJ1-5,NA,CASSPRGSGNQPQHF,TGTGCCAGCAGCCCCCGGGGGTCGGGCAATCAGCCCCAGCATTTT
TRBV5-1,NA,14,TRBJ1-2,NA,CASSLFPGDYGYTF,TGCGCCAGCAGCTTGTTCCCAGGGGACTATGGCTACACCTTC